This TCR beta chain stems from a study of shared clonotypes between healthy human individuals. The study's findings and limits: The expectation was that sequencing depth would affect clonotype sharing among donors.

Produced via immunoSEQ multiplex PCR; TCRdb's table is partial and in-frame only. Found here are approximately 940,000 clones, around three quarters of them singletons; the top ten hold approximately 1.5%. The V and J ends lost 7 bases and 9 bases respectively, with 19 bases between them. In germline, CDR1 is MNHNS, CDR2 SASEGT. This CDR3 is 14 amino acids long. With respect to this clone: Antigen specificity is unknown.

Sequencing used memory CD4+ T cells sorted from blood. Subset noted: CD45RA-negative fraction. This clonotype originated in a man aged 18 to 35 in good health. This chain joins TRBV6-1 and TRBJ1-5; tentatively, D is TRBD1 (6 bases). CDR3 loop: CASTQGGPTGPQHF. The CDR3 DNA is TGTGCCAGCACCCAAGGGGGGCCAACGGGGCCCCAGCATTTT.